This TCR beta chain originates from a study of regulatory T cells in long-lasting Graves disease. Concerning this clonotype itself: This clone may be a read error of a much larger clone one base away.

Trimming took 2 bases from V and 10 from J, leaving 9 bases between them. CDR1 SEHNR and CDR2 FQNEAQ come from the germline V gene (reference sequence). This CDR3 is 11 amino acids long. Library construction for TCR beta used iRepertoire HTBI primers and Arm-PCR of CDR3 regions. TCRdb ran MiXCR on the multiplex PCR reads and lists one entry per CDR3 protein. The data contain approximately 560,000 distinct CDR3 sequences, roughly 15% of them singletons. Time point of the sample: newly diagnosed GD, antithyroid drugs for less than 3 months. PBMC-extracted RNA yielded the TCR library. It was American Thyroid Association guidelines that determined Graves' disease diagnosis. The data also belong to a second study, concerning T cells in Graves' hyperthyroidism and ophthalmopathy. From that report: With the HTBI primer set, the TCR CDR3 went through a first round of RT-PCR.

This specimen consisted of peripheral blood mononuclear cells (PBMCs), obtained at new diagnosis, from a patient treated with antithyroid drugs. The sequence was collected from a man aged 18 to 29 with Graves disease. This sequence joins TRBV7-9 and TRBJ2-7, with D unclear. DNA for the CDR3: TGTGCCAGCAGCTTAAAGGCTCGCCAGTACTTC. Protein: CASSLKARQYF.